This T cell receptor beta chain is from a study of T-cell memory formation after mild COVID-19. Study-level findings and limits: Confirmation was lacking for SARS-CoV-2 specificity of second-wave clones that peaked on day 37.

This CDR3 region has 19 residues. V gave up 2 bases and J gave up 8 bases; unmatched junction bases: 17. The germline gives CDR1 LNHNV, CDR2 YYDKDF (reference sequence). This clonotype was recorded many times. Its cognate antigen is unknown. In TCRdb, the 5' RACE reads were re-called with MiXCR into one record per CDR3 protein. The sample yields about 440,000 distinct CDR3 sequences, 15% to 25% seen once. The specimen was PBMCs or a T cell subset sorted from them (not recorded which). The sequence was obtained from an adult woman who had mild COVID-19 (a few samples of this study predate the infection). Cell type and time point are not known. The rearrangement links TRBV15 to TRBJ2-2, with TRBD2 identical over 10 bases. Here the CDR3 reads CATSRPMASGSGKAGELFF. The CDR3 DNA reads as TGTGCCACCAGCAGACCTATGGCTAGCGGGAGTGGTAAAGCGGGGGAGCTGTTTTTT.